These T cell receptor beta chains were read from a single sample in a study of blood T cell repertoires in COVID-19. The method was immunoSEQ multiplex PCR; TCRdb's version includes in-frame clones alone and lacks a portion of them. The data contain approximately 340,000 clones, around 82% of them singletons. The specimen was peripheral blood. The receptors come from a man in his thirties or forties with active or convalescent COVID-19. CDR3s include the opening cysteine and the closing phenylalanine or tryptophan. The D gene is left open where the match is weak. Some rows mark clone size as missing; the rest say once, few, many or name a class of expanded clone.

j_call cdr3_length d_call v_call clone_size cdr3_nt cdr3_aa
TRBJ1-5 14 TRBD1 TRBV6-5 - TGTGCCAGCAGCCTTGGGACAGCTAATCAGCCCCAGCATTTT CASSLGTANQPQHF
TRBJ1-2 14 TRBD1 TRBV10-3 - TGTGCCATCAGCCAGGGACAGCAGTATTATGGCTACACCTTC CAISQGQQYYGYTF
TRBJ2-3 14 TRBD2 TRBV3-1/TRBV3-2 - TGTGCCAGCAGCCCTTGGAGCGGGGGGGATACGCAGTATTTT CASSPWSGGDTQYF
TRBJ2-5 17 TRBD1 TRBV30 - TGTGCCTGGAGTCCAGGGGGCTACGCCCGTTACCAAGAGACCCAGTACTTC CAWSPGGYARYQETQYF
TRBJ1-5 15 TRBD1 TRBV9 once TGTGCCAGCAGCCCCCCTCCCGCGAACAGGGGGCCCCAGCATTTT CASSPPPANRGPQHF
TRBJ2-1 15 - TRBV11-2 - TGTGCCAGCAGCCCACTAGCCGTAGGTAGTAATGAGCAGTTCTTC CASSPLAVGSNEQFF
TRBJ1-1 11 - TRBV30 - TGTGCCTGGAGTGTCATTTCGAAGCTTTTCTTT CAWSVISKLFF
TRBJ2-7 15 - TRBV6-5 - TGTGCCAGCAGTCGACCGCTAGCGACAGTCACCGAGCAGTACTTC CASSRPLATVTEQYF
TRBJ2-7 15 - TRBV2 - TGTGCCAGCAGTGAAGCCCCCTGGAGATCCTACGAGCAGTACTTC CASSEAPWRSYEQYF
TRBJ1-6 15 - TRBV3-1/TRBV3-2 - TGTGCCAGCAGCCAAGAAGGCCAGGTTAATTCACCCCTCCACTTT CASSQEGQVNSPLHF
TRBJ2-3 13 - TRBV29-1 - TGCAGCGTTGAAGAGGACGGCGGGGTTACGCAGTATTTT CSVEEDGGVTQYF
TRBJ2-7 20 TRBD2 TRBV4-3 - TGCGCCAGCAGCCAGTCCGGGACTACTAGCGGGAGAGGTCTGGGCTACGAGCAGTACTTC CASSQSGTTSGRGLGYEQYF
TRBJ1-2 14 - TRBV21-1 - TGTGCCAGCAGCCCACAAGACAGGATCTATGGCTACACCTTC CASSPQDRIYGYTF
TRBJ1-5 14 TRBD1 TRBV7-8 - TGTGCCAGCAGCTTGGGACAGAGATATCAGCCCCAGCATTTT CASSLGQRYQPQHF
TRBJ2-2 16 TRBD1 TRBV7-3 once TGTGCCAGCAGCTTAGGGGGACAGGGAGTAACCGGGGAGCTGTTTTTT CASSLGGQGVTGELFF
TRBJ2-1 15 - TRBV7-9 - TGTGCCAGCACCCCCTTCAGTGGCTCCTACAATGAGCAGTTCTTC CASTPFSGSYNEQFF
TRBJ2-2 14 - TRBV4-3 - TGCGCCAGCAGCCAGGTGGAGCAAGCCGGGGAGCTGTTTTTT CASSQVEQAGELFF
TRBJ2-1 16 TRBD2 TRBV7-9 - TGTGCCAGCAGCCGGACTAGCGGGAGACACTACAATGAGCAGTTCTTC CASSRTSGRHYNEQFF
TRBJ2-5 15 - TRBV5-6 - TGTGCCAGCAGCTTTCAGGGTCTGGCCAAGGAGACCCAGTACTTC CASSFQGLAKETQYF
TRBJ2-2 13 TRBD1 TRBV28 - TGTGCCGGTGGACAGGGCAACACCGGGGAGCTGTTTTTT CAGGQGNTGELFF
TRBJ1-5 14 - TRBV20-1 - TGCAGTGCTAGTGTAGCCGGGATCGAGCAGCCCCAGCATTTT CSASVAGIEQPQHF
TRBJ1-2 14 TRBD1 TRBV6-2/TRBV6-3 - TGTGCCAGCAGTCCCCACAGGGGTAACTATGGCTACACCTTC CASSPHRGNYGYTF
TRBJ1-2 12 TRBD1 TRBV3-1/TRBV3-2 - TGTGCCAGCAGGGCAGGGGGCTATGGCTACACCTTC CASRAGGYGYTF
TRBJ2-5 15 TRBD2 TRBV28 - TGTGCCAGCACTCCGCGGGGGCGGGAGGGGGAGACCCAGTACTTC CASTPRGREGETQYF
TRBJ2-3 16 TRBD2 TRBV5-1 - TGCGCCAGCAGCTTCGGCGCGCGGGAGGGCCCGGATACGCAGTATTTT CASSFGAREGPDTQYF